This T cell receptor (beta chain) was documented in a study of CD8+ T cells in alopecia areata. Study information: Among treated patients, oral tofacitinib was administered at 5 to 10 mg twice daily.

Sequencing used cDNA as its template, made by extracting RNA and reverse transcribing it. Assay: immunoSEQ multiplex PCR; the TCRdb copy retains only in-frame clones and omits some. Of nearly 200,000 clones in the sample, roughly 64% are singletons; the top ten hold about 5.1%. Remarks on this clone: Its specificity is unknown.

Whole-study results and caveats: With patients, TCR sharing proved less clear than in mice, a difference possibly related to HLA.

As to treatment: oral pan-JAK inhibitor, 5-10 mg twice daily. Sampling of alopecia areata patients yielded lesional scalp punch biopsies as well as peripheral blood. Separation by sorting yielded CD4+ and CD8+ T cells from PBMCs. The CDR3 is made up of 12 amino acids. The V gene lost 7 bases and the J gene lost 4 bases, with 10 bases spanning the gap. From germline, CDR1 is ENHRY and CDR2 SYGVKD. This chain links TRBV10-3 with TRBJ1-2; D might be TRBD1 (5 bases). Sequencing used CD4+ T cells sorted from blood, obtained at week 24, from a patient treated with tofacitinib. The source is a human donor with alopecia areata. CDR3 residues: CAITSGLYGYTF. CDR3 DNA sequence: TGTGCCATCACATCAGGGCTCTATGGCTACACCTTC.